The 14 T cell receptor beta chains in this list originate from one sample, sequenced in a study of cytomegalovirus exposure and HLA in healthy donors. PCR employed 60 Vbeta and 13 Jbeta primers. The assay was immunoSEQ multiplex PCR, and TCRdb's table has in-frame clones only and misses some. The table lists around 130,000 clones, nearly 90% of them singletons. The sequencing input was PBMCs. These receptors all come from a woman between 40 and 50 years old in good health and CMV-seronegative.

The chain links TRBV15 to TRBJ2-1; TRBD2 aligns across 7 bases. The CDR3 consists of 15 residues. Germline V lookup: CDR1 LNHNV, CDR2 YYDKDF (reference sequence). The trim removed 6 bases at V and 4 bases at J, leaving 9 bases unmatched. As DNA, the CDR3 is TGTGCCACCAGGGACTTGGGGGGGGTTTACAATGAGCAGTTCTTC. It yields the protein CATRDLGGVYNEQFF.

The chain links TRBV11-2 to TRBJ2-7, with D hard to call. CDR1 SGHAT and CDR2 FQNNGV come from the germline V gene. CDR3 size: 15 residues. Trimming shortened V by 3 bases and J by 3 bases, and 15 bases separated the two germline ends. Here the CDR3 reads CASSFGQQSVYEQYF. CDR3 DNA sequence: TGTGCCAGCAGCTTTGGGCAGCAATCCGTCTACGAGCAGTACTTC.

The chain links TRBV10-3 to TRBJ2-1, with 16 bases matching TRBD2. Germline V CDR1 and CDR2: ENHRY, SYGVKD. The CDR3 consists of 19 residues. Trimming at V came to 7 bases and at J to 8 bases, leaving 17 bases not matched to a gene. The CDR3 region is CAITPGTSGRAGDGDEQFF. The DNA of the CDR3 is TGTGCCATCACCCCCGGGACTAGCGGGAGGGCCGGCGACGGGGATGAGCAGTTCTTC.

The chain uses TRBV30 and TRBJ2-7; D is uncertain. Germline CDR1 and CDR2: GTSNPN and SVGIG (reference sequence). Trimming took 4 bases from V and 4 from J, leaving 17 bases between them. The CDR3 contains 14 residues. The CDR3 coding sequence is TGTGCCTGGACTAGTCTTGCCCCGAGGTACGAGCAGTACTTC. Residues: CAWTSLAPRYEQYF.

The J gene is TRBJ1-5, the V gene TRBV19, with D unclear. There are 13 residues in the CDR3. Germline loops: CDR1 LNHDA, CDR2 SQIVND (reference sequence). V was cut by 3 bases and J by 4 bases, with 7 bases left in between. The CDR3 nucleotides are TGTGCCAGTAGTATGGCCTCTAATCAGCCCCAGCATTTT. Translating it yields CASSMASNQPQHF.

The CDR3 here is CASSWRTSYEQYF. The CDR3 coding sequence is TGTGCCAGCAGCTGGAGGACCTCCTACGAGCAGTACTTC. V gene TRBV6-6 combines with J gene TRBJ2-7, with D perhaps TRBD2 (5 bases). This CDR3 comprises 13 residues. V dropped 6 bases and J dropped 0 bases, with 9 bases sitting between them. Germline V lookup: CDR1 MNHNY, CDR2 SVGAGI (reference sequence).

The rearrangement uses TRBV19 and TRBJ2-1; 13 bases fit TRBD2. From germline, CDR1 is LNHDA and CDR2 SQIVND (reference sequence). CDR3 size: 12 residues. With 8 bases clipped from V and 15 bases from J, the junction kept 7 bases outside the gene matches. The CDR3 reads CASGTSGRAPFF. The CDR3 coding sequence is TGTGCCAGTGGTACTAGCGGGAGGGCCCCGTTCTTC.

The gene calls are TRBV6-6 and TRBJ1-2; 9 bases agree with TRBD1. V was clipped by 6 bases and J by 5 bases; unmatched bases: 7. The CDR3 is 14 amino acids. Per germline, CDR1 MNHNY and CDR2 SVGAGI (reference sequence). The CDR3 nucleotides read TGTGCCAGCAGGCAAACAGGGGGCACTTATGGCTACACCTTC. Translated, it gives CASRQTGGTYGYTF.

This chain uses TRBV11-3 with TRBJ2-7; tentative D call: TRBD2 (6 bases). Germline CDR1 and CDR2: SGHNT and YENEEA. Trimming shortened V by 5 bases and J by 6 bases, and 14 bases separated the two germline ends. This CDR3 is 13 amino acids long. CDR3 region: CASSQRLGGEQYF. The CDR3 DNA sequence: TGTGCCAGCAGCCAGAGGTTGGGGGGCGAGCAGTACTTC.

The rearrangement uses TRBV7-9 and TRBJ2-3; the match to TRBD2 covers 7 bases. V shed 5 bases, J shed 1 base, and the junction held 6 bases outside the gene matches. CDR3 length equals 15 residues. The V gene's germline CDR1 is SEHNR and CDR2 FQNEAQ (reference sequence). Written as DNA, the CDR3 is TGTGCCAGCAGCCCAGCGGGGATACGCACAGATACGCAGTATTTT. It encodes CASSPAGIRTDTQYF. The variable domain in full, with the rest retrieved from reference TRBV7-9 and TRBJ2-3, is DTGVSQNPRHKITKRGQNVTFRCDPISEHNRLYWYRQTLGQGPEFLTYFQNEAQLEKSRLLSDRFSAERPKGSFSTLEIQRTEQGDSAMYLCASSPAGIRTDTQYFGPGTRLTVL.

This chain joins TRBV5-1 and TRBJ2-7, with D perhaps TRBD1 (6 bases). The CDR3 covers 16 residues. V was pared by 1 base and J by 2 bases, with 16 bases between. Germline-derived CDR1 and CDR2 are SGHRS and YFSETQ. CDR3 DNA: TGCGCCAGCAGCTTGAGGGCTTTGCAGGGGCCCTACGAGCAGTACTTC. Translated, it gives CASSLRALQGPYEQYF.

The J gene is TRBJ1-5, the V gene TRBV6-5, with D possibly being TRBD1 (5 bases). Trimming took 0 bases from V and 6 from J, leaving 15 bases between them. The CDR3 is 16 amino acids. Per germline, CDR1 MNHEY and CDR2 SVGAGI. CDR3 bases: TGTGCCAGCAGTTACTCGAGCCCAGGGCTCGGTCAGCCCCAGCATTTT. Translating it yields CASSYSSPGLGQPQHF.

The V gene is TRBV27, the J gene TRBJ2-5; 11 bases line up with TRBD2. Judging by the DNA end, TRBJ2-7 fits better; the J call may be wrong. Per germline, CDR1 MNHEY and CDR2 SMNVEV (reference sequence). This CDR3 region has 14 residues. CDR3 region: CASRLGTSGYEQYF. CDR3 nucleotide sequence: TGTGCCAGCAGATTGGGGACTAGCGGTTACGAGCAGTACTTC.

The chain couples TRBV9 to TRBJ2-1, with 7 bases lining up with TRBD2. Unmatched junction bases numbered 6, after V lost 0 bases and J lost 6 bases. The germline V gene has CDR1 SGDLS and CDR2 YYNGEE. This CDR3 is 15 amino acids long. DNA of the CDR3: TGTGCCAGCAGCGTAGGAGCTAGCGGCCTCAATGAGCAGTTCTTC. This translates into CASSVGASGLNEQFF.